These T cell receptor beta chains were read from a single sample in a study of neoadjuvant anti-PD-1 for oral cavity cancer. TCRdb keeps only in-frame clones here, not all; method: immunoSEQ multiplex PCR. This table has about 14,000 clones, 70% appearing once. Sequencing used PBMCs, obtained before nivolumab (anti-PD-1) treatment. The receptor source for this set is a person aged 35 to 85 with oral cavity squamous cell carcinoma. Each CDR3 is given with its conserved first and last residue. The order of the fields is V gene, D gene, CDR3 protein. The D gene is left open where the match is weak.

v_call: TRBV27; d_call: TRBD2; cdr3_aa: CASRTSSLHEQFF
v_call: TRBV19; d_call: TRBD1; cdr3_aa: CASSISTGAEAFF
v_call: TRBV28; d_call: NA; cdr3_aa: CASSPAGYTYEQYF
v_call: TRBV5-1; d_call: NA; cdr3_aa: CASSLGTNVLANEQFF
v_call: TRBV5-1; d_call: NA; cdr3_aa: CASSLEGGHTYEQYF
v_call: TRBV10-3; d_call: NA; cdr3_aa: CAISESRQGYTF
v_call: TRBV27; d_call: TRBD1; cdr3_aa: CASSLSGAPGQNEQYF
v_call: TRBV6-5; d_call: NA; cdr3_aa: CASRPFRGTGYEQYF
v_call: TRBV5-1; d_call: NA; cdr3_aa: CASSREPRIEAFF
v_call: TRBV27; d_call: TRBD2; cdr3_aa: CASSLYFGGRSYNEQFF
v_call: TRBV30; d_call: TRBD2; cdr3_aa: CAWSVQGLAGGPLDEQYF
v_call: TRBV21-1; d_call: NA; cdr3_aa: CASSSRPGQFWETQYF
v_call: TRBV30; d_call: NA; cdr3_aa: CAWSGTSGNTIYF
v_call: TRBV15; d_call: NA; cdr3_aa: CATSSGGDTYEQYF
v_call: TRBV4-1; d_call: NA; cdr3_aa: CASSQISGPTYEQYF
v_call: TRBV19; d_call: NA; cdr3_aa: CASSAQQGAAYGYTF
v_call: TRBV6-1; d_call: NA; cdr3_aa: CASTERAGVTEAFF
v_call: TRBV27; d_call: NA; cdr3_aa: CASSLGGVANYGYTF
v_call: TRBV7-5; d_call: NA; cdr3_aa: CVRSLETQYF
v_call: TRBV25-1; d_call: TRBD1; cdr3_aa: CASSAPTGGRTEAFF
v_call: TRBV28; d_call: NA; cdr3_aa: CASKEAGMNTEAFF
v_call: TRBV19; d_call: TRBD1; cdr3_aa: CASSSLRQGPYEQYF
v_call: TRBV29-1; d_call: NA; cdr3_aa: CSVALSTGNTEAFF
v_call: TRBV19; d_call: NA; cdr3_aa: CASSISRTDTQYF
v_call: TRBV29-1; d_call: NA; cdr3_aa: CSVEAGANVLTF
v_call: TRBV5-1; d_call: TRBD1; cdr3_aa: CASSNAGTGVNIQYF
v_call: TRBV2; d_call: NA; cdr3_aa: CASKEDPANYGYTF
v_call: TRBV6-1; d_call: NA; cdr3_aa: CASSEHLPNTEAFF
v_call: TRBV7-8; d_call: NA; cdr3_aa: CASSRYGDGYTF
v_call: TRBV18; d_call: NA; cdr3_aa: CASSPPIGRGPNGYTF
v_call: TRBV19; d_call: NA; cdr3_aa: CASESYDYGYTF
v_call: TRBV7-9; d_call: NA; cdr3_aa: CASSPTSGTEAFF
v_call: TRBV5-5; d_call: NA; cdr3_aa: CASNPTASLTSTDTQYF
v_call: TRBV6-5; d_call: TRBD1; cdr3_aa: CASTRDRGAYEQYF
v_call: TRBV7-6; d_call: TRBD2; cdr3_aa: CASSQTSGRRNEQFF
v_call: TRBV11-2; d_call: TRBD2; cdr3_aa: CASSGLAGNNEQFF
v_call: TRBV9; d_call: TRBD2; cdr3_aa: CASSPRSSGGRDTQYF
v_call: TRBV19; d_call: TRBD1; cdr3_aa: CASTLFTGVDTEAFF
v_call: TRBV5-1; d_call: NA; cdr3_aa: CASSLAEESLSKQYF
v_call: TRBV27; d_call: NA; cdr3_aa: CASSPRRPGTPQHF
v_call: TRBV5-5; d_call: NA; cdr3_aa: CASSLEWGAYEQYF
v_call: TRBV7-9; d_call: TRBD1; cdr3_aa: CASRPIQGAQETQYF
v_call: TRBV13; d_call: NA; cdr3_aa: CASSFRGGGSEAFF
v_call: TRBV27; d_call: NA; cdr3_aa: CASQGVYGYTF
v_call: TRBV9; d_call: NA; cdr3_aa: CASSVGSTINEKLFF
v_call: TRBV27; d_call: TRBD1; cdr3_aa: CASGTRDRGHSNYGYTF
v_call: TRBV6-6; d_call: TRBD2; cdr3_aa: CASSYGAGTYNEQFF
v_call: TRBV5-6; d_call: TRBD2; cdr3_aa: CASSEIAGGTGELFF
v_call: TRBV19; d_call: TRBD1; cdr3_aa: CASSIGTGVNTGELFF
v_call: TRBV11-1; d_call: TRBD1; cdr3_aa: CASSPDREETQYF
v_call: TRBV27; d_call: TRBD1; cdr3_aa: CASSPGQGLAYEQYF
v_call: TRBV2; d_call: TRBD2; cdr3_aa: CASGRLAGEEGIQYF
v_call: TRBV5-1; d_call: TRBD1; cdr3_aa: CASSPWDRGGPNTEAFF
v_call: TRBV6-5; d_call: NA; cdr3_aa: CASSYSSELGYTF
v_call: TRBV11-3; d_call: NA; cdr3_aa: CASSLHQGSNEQYF